The clone carrying this T cell receptor (beta chain) came up many times. Its specificity is not known. Documented time point: sample taken at primary tumor resection. No cells were sorted before sequencing. The whole RNA sequenced was extracted from tumor, nontumor lung or frozen PBMC. These data are taken from a study of spatial heterogeneity in lung cancer. Study findings and constraints: Blood contained ubiquitous expanded tumor TCRs more at resection than at follow-up.

Every cDNA TCR molecule received its own unique molecular identifier. A single record per CDR3 protein comes from TCRdb applying MiXCR to the 5' RACE reads. The sample has tens of thousands of distinct CDR3 sequences, approximately 3% seen once. Trimming took 1 base from V and 7 from J, leaving 5 bases between them. The germline gives CDR1 SGHTA, CDR2 FQGNSA. The CDR3 is 12 residues long. The source is a female donor with early-stage non-small cell lung cancer. Sample: PBMCs, taken at surgery. J is TRBJ2-1 and V is TRBV7-2; unclear D gene. The CDR3 reads CASSLVVNEQFF. The CDR3 DNA reads as TGTGCCAGCAGCTTAGTTGTGAATGAGCAGTTCTTC. The full variable domain, completed using reference TRBV7-2 and TRBJ2-1, is GAGVSQSPSNKVTEKGKDVELRCDPISGHTALYWYRQSLGQGLEFLIYFQGNSAPDKSGLPSDRFSAERTGGSVSTLTIQRTQQEDSAVYLCASSLVVNEQFFGPGTRLTVL.